The present TCR beta chain was sequenced within a study of cytomegalovirus exposure and HLA in healthy donors. The trim removed 5 bases at V and 8 bases at J, leaving 12 bases unmatched. Germline CDR1 is SGHTA and CDR2 is FQGNSA. The CDR3 sequence is 16 residues long. A multiplex PCR was run with 60 Vbeta primers and 13 Jbeta primers. Sequenced by immunoSEQ multiplex PCR; TCRdb stores in-frame clones only, minus some. The sample holds about 82,000 clones, roughly 63% seen once. Sequenced input: PBMCs. The chain uses TRBV7-2 and TRBJ1-4; TRBD1 aligns across 9 bases. The sequence was collected from a woman aged 50 to 65 in good health and CMV-seropositive. The CDR3 is CASSPTWGTGSEKLFF. The CDR3 DNA reads as TGTGCCAGCAGCCCAACCTGGGGGACAGGGTCAGAAAAACTGTTTTTT.